This record looks at one T cell receptor beta chain sequence and its context. These data originate in a study of control samples from healthy donors and cancer patients. TCRdb keeps only in-frame clones here, not all; method: immunoSEQ multiplex PCR. Seen here are about 61,000 clones, nearly 90% observed once, and the top ten hold under 7%. The V segment lost 5 bases and the J segment 2 bases; nucleotides outside the gene matches: 17. This CDR3 has 19 amino acids. Germline V lookup: CDR1 SGHTA, CDR2 FQGNSA. The receptor was derived from a man in his fifties or sixties with colorectal cancer. The material sequenced was PBMCs. The V gene is TRBV7-2, the J gene TRBJ2-1; TRBD1 agrees at 8 bases. The chain's CDR3 is CASSTSRQGMIVPYNEQFF. Written as DNA, the CDR3 is TGTGCCAGCAGCACCTCCAGACAGGGGATGATTGTGCCCTACAATGAGCAGTTCTTC.